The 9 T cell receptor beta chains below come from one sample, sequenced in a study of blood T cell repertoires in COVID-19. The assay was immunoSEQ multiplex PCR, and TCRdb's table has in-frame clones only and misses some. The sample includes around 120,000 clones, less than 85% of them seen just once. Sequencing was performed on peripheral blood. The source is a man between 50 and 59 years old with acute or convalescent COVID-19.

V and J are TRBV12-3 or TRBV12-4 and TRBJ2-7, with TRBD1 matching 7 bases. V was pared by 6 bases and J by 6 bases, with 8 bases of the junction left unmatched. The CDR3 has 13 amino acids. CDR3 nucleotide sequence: TGTGCCAGCAGGCTCACAGGGGTTCCCGAGCAGTACTTC. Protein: CASRLTGVPEQYF.

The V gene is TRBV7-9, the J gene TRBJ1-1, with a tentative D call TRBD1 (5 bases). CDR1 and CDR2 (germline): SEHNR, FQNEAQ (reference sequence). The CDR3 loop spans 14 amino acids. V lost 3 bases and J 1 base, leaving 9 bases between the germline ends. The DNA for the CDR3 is TGTGCCAGCAGCTTGTGGGGGGAGAACACTGAAGCTTTCTTT. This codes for CASSLWGENTEAFF.

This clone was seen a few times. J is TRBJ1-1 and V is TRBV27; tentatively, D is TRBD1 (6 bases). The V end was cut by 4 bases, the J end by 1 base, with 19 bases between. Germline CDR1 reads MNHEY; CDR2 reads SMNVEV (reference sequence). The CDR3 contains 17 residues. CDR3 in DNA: TGTGCCAGCAGTTATTGGGGGGGCGCCTCTGCGAACACTGAAGCTTTCTTT. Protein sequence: CASSYWGGASANTEAFF.

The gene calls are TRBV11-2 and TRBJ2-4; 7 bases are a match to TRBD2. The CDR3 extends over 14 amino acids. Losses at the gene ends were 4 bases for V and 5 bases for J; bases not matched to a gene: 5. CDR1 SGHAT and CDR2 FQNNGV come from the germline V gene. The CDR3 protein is CASSSGLAENIQYF. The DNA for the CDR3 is TGTGCCAGCAGCTCCGGGCTAGCGGAAAACATTCAGTACTTC.

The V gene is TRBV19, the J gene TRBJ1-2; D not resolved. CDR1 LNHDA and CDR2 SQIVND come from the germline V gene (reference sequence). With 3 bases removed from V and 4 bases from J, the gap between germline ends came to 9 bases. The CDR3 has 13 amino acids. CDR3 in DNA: TGTGCCAGTAGTATGGTGACACGCTATGGCTACACCTTC. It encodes CASSMVTRYGYTF.

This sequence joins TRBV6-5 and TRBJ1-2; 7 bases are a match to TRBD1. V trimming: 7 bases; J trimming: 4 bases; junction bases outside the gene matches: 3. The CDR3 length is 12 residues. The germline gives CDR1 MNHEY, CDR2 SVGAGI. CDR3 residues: CASTDRSYGYTF. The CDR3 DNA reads TGTGCCAGCACGGACAGGAGCTATGGCTACACCTTC.

CDR3: CASSGEYPGQFPYEQYF. CDR3 sequence (DNA): TGTGCCAGCAGCGGAGAATACCCGGGACAGTTTCCCTACGAGCAGTACTTC. The rearrangement uses TRBV5-5 and TRBJ2-7, with 7 bases that match TRBD1. In germline, CDR1 is SGHKS, CDR2 YYEKEE (reference sequence). V lost 4 bases, J lost 2 bases, and 15 bases stayed unmatched. The CDR3 has 17 amino acids.

Written as DNA, the CDR3 is TGTGCCAGCTTCAGGGACAGGGGCACTGAAGCTTTCTTT. Translated: CASFRDRGTEAFF. The chain has TRBV6-6 and TRBJ1-1; 10 bases map to TRBD1. The CDR3 spans 13 residues. Germline lookup yields CDR1 MNHNY and CDR2 SVGAGI (reference sequence). Losses at the gene ends were 8 bases for V and 4 bases for J; bases not matched to a gene: 4.

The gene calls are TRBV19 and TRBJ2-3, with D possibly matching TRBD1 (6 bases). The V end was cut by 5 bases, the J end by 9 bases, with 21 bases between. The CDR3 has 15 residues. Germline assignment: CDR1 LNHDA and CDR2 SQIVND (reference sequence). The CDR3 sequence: CASSFGTLEDVTQYF. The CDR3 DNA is TGTGCCAGTAGTTTCGGGACACTGGAGGATGTCACGCAGTATTTT.